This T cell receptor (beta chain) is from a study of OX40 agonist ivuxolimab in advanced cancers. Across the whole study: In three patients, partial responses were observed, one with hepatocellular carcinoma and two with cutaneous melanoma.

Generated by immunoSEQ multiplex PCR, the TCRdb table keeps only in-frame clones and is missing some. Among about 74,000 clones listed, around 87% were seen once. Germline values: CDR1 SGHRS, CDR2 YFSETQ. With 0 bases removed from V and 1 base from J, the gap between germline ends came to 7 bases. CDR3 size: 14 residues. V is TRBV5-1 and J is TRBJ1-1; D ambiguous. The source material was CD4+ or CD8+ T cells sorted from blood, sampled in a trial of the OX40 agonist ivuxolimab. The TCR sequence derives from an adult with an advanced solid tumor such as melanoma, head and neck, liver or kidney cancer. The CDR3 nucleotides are TGCGCCAGCAGCTTGGATGCAGGGAACACTGAAGCTTTCTTT. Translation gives CASSLDAGNTEAFF.